Included here is one TCR beta chain sequence, with context. The antigen it recognizes is unknown. Nothing much larger sits one base from this clone, and base qualities are not available. Each collaborating institution followed its own protocols to collect whole blood in K2EDTA tubes. Collaborator samples were shipped for TCRbeta analysis as frozen whole blood, isolated PBMCs, or DNA extracted from either sample type. These data are taken from a study of blood T cell repertoires in COVID-19 (dated by TCRdb to 2019 to 2021). For the study in its entirety: Samples from collaborators originated in the United States, Italy and Spain and spanned both the acute and convalescent phases of COVID-19. HLA class I and class II types, where available, came from metadata supplied by the sample provider rather than from assay-based typing. The dataset comprised deeply sampled blood TCRbeta repertoires from subjects exposed to, actively infected with, or recovered from COVID-19. The repertoires were released in a freely available public database meant as a resource for research on the immune response to SARS-CoV-2. A de-identified subject ID, COVID-19 status, age in years and sex were almost always included in the sample metadata. Samples were obtained from the ongoing ImmuneRACE study (first 160 participants) and from 1,000 to 1,500 subjects provided by 6 global collaborators. The prospective study material was composed of cDNA or gDNA derived from T cells, B-cell-depleted T cells, or PBMCs.

V loses 3 bases of germline sequence and J loses 8 bases, and the interval between the two ends is 19 bases. Counted from cysteine to phenylalanine, this CDR3 has 14 amino acids. The entry retains the CDR3 DNA only, 42 bases that are in frame from base 1. CDR1 and CDR2 were assigned from the germline V gene (reference sequence) as DFQATT and SNEGSKA. The research as a whole found: How much clinical and demographic metadata was included differed by source and by participant, and the metadata was provided uncurated.

The immunoSEQ Assay, a bias-controlled multiplex PCR, was used to amplify TCRbeta CDR3 regions from genomic DNA. The paper's data handling went like this. Within the assay, amplification of reference gene primers was used to estimate how many nucleated cells each sample contained. To quantify the absolute abundance of each unique TCRbeta CDR3 rearrangement, sequence reads were collapsed and filtered. For each sample, productive Simpson clonality was calculated by taking the square root of Simpson's diversity index across productive rearrangements. TCRdb took this table from immuneACCESS and kept in-frame rearrangements with V and J called. Such tables lack part of the clones; where checked against another copy, unresolved V genes explain under half of the gap, and the rest is unexplained. The V and J calls and clone size come from that table; D and trimming were worked out from the DNA. The sample records roughly 92,000 clones, around 86% of which are singletons. The ten largest account for 4.5% to 6% of the sample.

The V and J genes are TRBV20-1 and TRBJ1-2; the D gene lacks a confident call. Sequencing was carried out using peripheral blood. This TCR was recovered from a woman aged 80 or over with acute or convalescent COVID-19. CDR3 protein: CSASRVRGNGGYTF. The nucleotide sequence reads as follows: TGCAGTGCTAGTCGGGTGAGAGGGAACGGAGGCTACACCTTC.